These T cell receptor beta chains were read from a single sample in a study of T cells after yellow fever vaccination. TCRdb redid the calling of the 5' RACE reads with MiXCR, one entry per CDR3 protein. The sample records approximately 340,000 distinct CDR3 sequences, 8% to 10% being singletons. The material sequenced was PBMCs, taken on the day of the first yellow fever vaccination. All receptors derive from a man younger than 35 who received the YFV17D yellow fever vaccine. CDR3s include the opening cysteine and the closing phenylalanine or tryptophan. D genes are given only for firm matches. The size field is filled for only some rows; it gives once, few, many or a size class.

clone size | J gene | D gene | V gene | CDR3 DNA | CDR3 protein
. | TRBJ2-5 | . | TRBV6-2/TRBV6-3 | TGTGCCAGCAGTTACACGGACGTAAGGAGGGAGACCCAGTACTTC | CASSYTDVRRETQYF
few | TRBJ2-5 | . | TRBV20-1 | TGCAGTGCGGATACTATTTTCCAAGAGACCCAGTACTTC | CSADTIFQETQYF
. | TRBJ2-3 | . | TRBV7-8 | TGTGCCAGCAGCTTAGCCCGGGGTGGGGCAGATACGCAGTATTTT | CASSLARGGADTQYF
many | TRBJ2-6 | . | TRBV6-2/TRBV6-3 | TGTGCCAGCAGTTTCGGGAGCTCTGGGGCCAACGTCCTGACTTTC | CASSFGSSGANVLTF
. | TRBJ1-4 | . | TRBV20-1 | TGCAGTGCTAAGTTGGCCAGCCTTAGGGGGGCTAATGAAAAACTGTTTTTT | CSAKLASLRGANEKLFF
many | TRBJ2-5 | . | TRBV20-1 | TGCAGTGCTAGAATTAGTCTAGGACAAGAGACCCAGTACTTC | CSARISLGQETQYF
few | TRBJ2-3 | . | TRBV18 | TGTGCCAGCTCACCCGAAAGCCTTGGACCAGATACGCAGTATTTT | CASSPESLGPDTQYF
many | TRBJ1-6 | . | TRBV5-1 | TGCGCCAGCAGCTTGGAGGGGAAGGATTCACCCCTCCACTTT | CASSLEGKDSPLHF
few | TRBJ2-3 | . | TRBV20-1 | TGCAGTGCTAGAGTAGTGGGGTTCTCCACAGATACGCAGTATTTT | CSARVVGFSTDTQYF
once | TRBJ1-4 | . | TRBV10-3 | TGTGCCATCAGTGACCCGCAACGAACATCAGGCGAAAAACTGTTTTTT | CAISDPQRTSGEKLFF
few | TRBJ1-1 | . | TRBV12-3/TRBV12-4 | TGTGCCAGCAGACCAGGGGAGTGGGGCACTGAAGCTTTCTTT | CASRPGEWGTEAFF
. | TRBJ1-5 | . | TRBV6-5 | TGTGCCAGCAGTTACTCGATCGGGGGGGCTCAGCCCCAGCATTTT | CASSYSIGGAQPQHF
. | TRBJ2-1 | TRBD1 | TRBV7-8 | TGTGCCAGCAGCTTAAAGGGACAGGGGTACAATGAGCAGTTCTTC | CASSLKGQGYNEQFF
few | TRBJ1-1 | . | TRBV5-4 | TGTGCCAGCAGCCGATCCCCGGGGACCTTGAACACTGAAGCTTTCTTT | CASSRSPGTLNTEAFF
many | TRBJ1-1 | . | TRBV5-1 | TGCGCCAGCAGCTTGGGTCTACTTGCTGAAGCTTTCTTT | CASSLGLLAEAFF
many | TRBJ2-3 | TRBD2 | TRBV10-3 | TGTGCCATCAGTATCCTAGCGGGGGACGATACGCAGTATTTT | CAISILAGDDTQYF
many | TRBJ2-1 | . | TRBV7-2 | TGTGCCAGCAGCTTAACGTGGAGGGGCTCCTACAATGAGCAGTTCTTC | CASSLTWRGSYNEQFF
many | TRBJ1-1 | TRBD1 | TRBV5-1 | TGCGCCAGCAGCACCAAAGGGACAGGTCCGCGGACTGAAGCTTTCTTT | CASSTKGTGPRTEAFF
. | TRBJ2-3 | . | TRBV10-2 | TGCGCCACCGGTCCAGGGGCAGGTACGCAGTATTTT | CATGPGAGTQYF
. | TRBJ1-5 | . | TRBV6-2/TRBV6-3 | TGTGCCAGCAGTTACGGACGACTAGGGGCGCGAGGGGGCAATCAGCCCCAGCATTTT | CASSYGRLGARGGNQPQHF
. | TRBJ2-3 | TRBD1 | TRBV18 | TGTGCCAGCTCACAGGGACAGTATACAGATACGCAGTATTTT | CASSQGQYTDTQYF
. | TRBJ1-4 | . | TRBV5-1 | TGCGCCAGCAGCCCGGGGGGCACTCTCGAAAAACTGTTTTTT | CASSPGGTLEKLFF
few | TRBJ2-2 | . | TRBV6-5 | TGTGCCAGCAGTTACTTTGGGGGCCGCACCGGGGAGCTGTTTTTT | CASSYFGGRTGELFF
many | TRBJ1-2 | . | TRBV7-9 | TGTGCCAGCAGCCGGGGCCTAAACTATGGCTACACCTTC | CASSRGLNYGYTF
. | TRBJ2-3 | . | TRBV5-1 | TGCGCCAGCAGCTCCAAACCGATTTTCACAGATACGCAGTATTTT | CASSSKPIFTDTQYF
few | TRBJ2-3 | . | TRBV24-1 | TGTGCCACACTAGGCGGTCAACCCCACACAGATACGCAGTATTTT | CATLGGQPHTDTQYF